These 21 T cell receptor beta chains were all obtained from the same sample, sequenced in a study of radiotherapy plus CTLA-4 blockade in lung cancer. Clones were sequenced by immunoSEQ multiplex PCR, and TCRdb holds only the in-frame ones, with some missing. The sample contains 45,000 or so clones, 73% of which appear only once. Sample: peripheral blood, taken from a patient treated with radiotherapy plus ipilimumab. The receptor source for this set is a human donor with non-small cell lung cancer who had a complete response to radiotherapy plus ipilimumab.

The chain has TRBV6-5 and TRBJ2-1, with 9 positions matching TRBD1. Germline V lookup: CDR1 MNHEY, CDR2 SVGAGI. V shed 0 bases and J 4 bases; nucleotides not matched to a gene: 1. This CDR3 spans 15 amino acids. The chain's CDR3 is CASSYSGTGYNEQFF. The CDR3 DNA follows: TGTGCCAGCAGTTACTCCGGGACAGGGTACAATGAGCAGTTCTTC.

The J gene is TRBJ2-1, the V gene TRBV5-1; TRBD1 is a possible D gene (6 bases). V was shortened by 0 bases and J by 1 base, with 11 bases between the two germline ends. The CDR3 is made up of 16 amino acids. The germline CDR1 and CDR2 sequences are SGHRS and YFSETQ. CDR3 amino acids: CASSLARGDSYNEQFF. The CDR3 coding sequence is TGCGCCAGCAGCTTGGCCAGGGGAGATTCCTACAATGAGCAGTTCTTC.

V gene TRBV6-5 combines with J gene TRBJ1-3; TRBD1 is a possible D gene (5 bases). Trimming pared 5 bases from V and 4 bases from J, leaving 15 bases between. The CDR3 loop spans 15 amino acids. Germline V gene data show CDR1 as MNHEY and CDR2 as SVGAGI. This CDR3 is CASSRGTLSGNTIYF. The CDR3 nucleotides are TGTGCCAGCAGTAGGGGAACTCTCTCCGGAAACACCATATATTTT.

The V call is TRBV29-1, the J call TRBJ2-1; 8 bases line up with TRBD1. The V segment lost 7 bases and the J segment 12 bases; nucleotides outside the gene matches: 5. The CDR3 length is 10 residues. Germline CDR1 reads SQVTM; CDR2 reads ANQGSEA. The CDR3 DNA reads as TGCAGCGCAAGGACAGGGCGGCAGTTCTTC. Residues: CSARTGRQFF.

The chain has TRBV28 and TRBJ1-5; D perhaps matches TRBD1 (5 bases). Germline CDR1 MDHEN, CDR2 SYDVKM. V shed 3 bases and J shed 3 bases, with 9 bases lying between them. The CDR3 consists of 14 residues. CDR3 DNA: TGTGCCAGCAGTTTTGGGGGGGACAATCAGCCCCAGCATTTT. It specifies CASSFGGDNQPQHF. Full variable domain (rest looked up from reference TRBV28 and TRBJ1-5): DVKVTQSSRYLVKRTGEKVFLECVQDMDHENMFWYRQDPGLGLRLIYFSYDVKMKEKGDIPEGYSVSREKKERFSLILESASTNQTSMYLCASSFGGDNQPQHFGDGTRLSIL.

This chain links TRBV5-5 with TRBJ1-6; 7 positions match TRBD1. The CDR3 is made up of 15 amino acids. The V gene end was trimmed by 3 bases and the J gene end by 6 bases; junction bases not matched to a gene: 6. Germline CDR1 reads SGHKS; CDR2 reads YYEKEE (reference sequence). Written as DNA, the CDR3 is TGTGCCAGCAGCTCACAGGGGACCCTTAATTCACCCCTCCACTTT. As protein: CASSSQGTLNSPLHF.

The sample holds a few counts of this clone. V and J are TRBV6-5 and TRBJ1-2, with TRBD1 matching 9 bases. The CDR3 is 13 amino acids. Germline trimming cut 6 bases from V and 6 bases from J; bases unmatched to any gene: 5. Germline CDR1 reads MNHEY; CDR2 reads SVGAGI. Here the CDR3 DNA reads TGTGCCAGCAGGCAACAGGGGGCCCATGGCTACACCTTC. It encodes CASRQQGAHGYTF.

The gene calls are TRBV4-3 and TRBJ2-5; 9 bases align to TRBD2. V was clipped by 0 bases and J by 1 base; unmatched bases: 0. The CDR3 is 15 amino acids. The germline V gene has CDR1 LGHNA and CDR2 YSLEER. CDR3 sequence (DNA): TGCGCCAGCAGCCAAGAGCGGGGGGGCCAAGAGACCCAGTACTTC. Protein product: CASSQERGGQETQYF.

This CDR3 is CASSQDNAPGNTIYF. The DNA of the CDR3 is TGCGCCAGCAGCCAAGATAATGCGCCTGGAAACACCATATATTTT. The V gene is TRBV4-3, the J gene TRBJ1-3; D unresolved. Trimming took 0 bases from V and 2 from J, leaving 8 bases between them. The CDR3 is 15 amino acids. Germline CDR1 and CDR2: LGHNA and YSLEER.

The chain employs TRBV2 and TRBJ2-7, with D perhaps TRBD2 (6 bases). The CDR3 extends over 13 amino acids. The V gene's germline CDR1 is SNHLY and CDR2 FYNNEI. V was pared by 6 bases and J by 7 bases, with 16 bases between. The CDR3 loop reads CASRGTAPREQYF. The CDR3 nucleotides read TGTGCCAGCAGGGGGACTGCACCTCGGGAGCAGTACTTC.

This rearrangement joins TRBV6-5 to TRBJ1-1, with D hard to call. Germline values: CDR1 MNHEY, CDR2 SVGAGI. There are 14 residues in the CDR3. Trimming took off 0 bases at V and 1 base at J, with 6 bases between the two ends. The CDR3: CASSYSLGNTEAFF. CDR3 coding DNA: TGTGCCAGCAGTTACTCGCTAGGGAACACTGAAGCTTTCTTT.

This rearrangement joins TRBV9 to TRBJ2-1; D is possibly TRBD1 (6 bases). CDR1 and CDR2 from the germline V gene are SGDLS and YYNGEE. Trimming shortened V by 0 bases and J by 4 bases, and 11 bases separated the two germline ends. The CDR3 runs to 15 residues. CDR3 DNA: TGTGCCAGCAGCGTAGGAGGGGGTCCTTACAATGAGCAGTTCTTC. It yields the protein CASSVGGGPYNEQFF.

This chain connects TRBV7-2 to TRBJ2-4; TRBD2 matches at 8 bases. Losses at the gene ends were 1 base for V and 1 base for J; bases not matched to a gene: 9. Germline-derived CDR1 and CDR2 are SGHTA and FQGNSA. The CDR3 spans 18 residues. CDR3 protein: CASSLDLPGGTAKNIQYF. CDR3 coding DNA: TGTGCCAGCAGCTTAGATCTTCCGGGGGGGACGGCCAAAAACATTCAGTACTTC.

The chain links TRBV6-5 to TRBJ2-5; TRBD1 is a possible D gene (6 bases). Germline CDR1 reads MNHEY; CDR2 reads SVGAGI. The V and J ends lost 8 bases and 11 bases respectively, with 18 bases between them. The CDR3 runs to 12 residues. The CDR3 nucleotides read TGTGCCAGCCGGACAGAATACAATGAGCAGTACTTC. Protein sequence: CASRTEYNEQYF.

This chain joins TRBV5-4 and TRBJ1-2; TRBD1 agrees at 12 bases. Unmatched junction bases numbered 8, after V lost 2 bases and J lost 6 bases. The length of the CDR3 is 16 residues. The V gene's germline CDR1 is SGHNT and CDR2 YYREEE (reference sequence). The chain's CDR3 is CASSLMTGTGGDGYTF. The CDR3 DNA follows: TGTGCCAGCAGCTTAATGACCGGGACAGGGGGCGATGGCTACACCTTC.

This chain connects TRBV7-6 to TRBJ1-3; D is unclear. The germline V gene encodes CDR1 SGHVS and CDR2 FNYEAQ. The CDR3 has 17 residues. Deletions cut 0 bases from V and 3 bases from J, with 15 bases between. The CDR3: CASSLAYSPGSGNTIYF. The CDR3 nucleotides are TGTGCCAGCAGCTTAGCGTATTCTCCGGGGAGTGGAAACACCATATATTTT.

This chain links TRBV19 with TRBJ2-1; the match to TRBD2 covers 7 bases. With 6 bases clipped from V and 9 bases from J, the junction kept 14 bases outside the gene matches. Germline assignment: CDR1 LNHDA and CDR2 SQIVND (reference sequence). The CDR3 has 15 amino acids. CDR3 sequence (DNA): TGTGCCAGTAGGTCGGGGCTAGCTGGGGGGGTTGAGCAGTTCTTC. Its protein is CASRSGLAGGVEQFF.

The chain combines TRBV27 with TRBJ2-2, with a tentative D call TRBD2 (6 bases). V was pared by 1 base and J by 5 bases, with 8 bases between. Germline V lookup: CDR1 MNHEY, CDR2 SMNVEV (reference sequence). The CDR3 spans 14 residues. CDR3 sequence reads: CASSLWAGTGELFF. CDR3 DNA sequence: TGTGCCAGCAGTTTATGGGCGGGGACCGGGGAGCTGTTTTTT.

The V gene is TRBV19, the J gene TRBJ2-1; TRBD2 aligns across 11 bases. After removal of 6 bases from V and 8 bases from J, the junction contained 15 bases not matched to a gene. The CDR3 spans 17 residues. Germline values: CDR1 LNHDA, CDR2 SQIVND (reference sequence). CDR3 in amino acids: CASSASGRRSKSDEQFF. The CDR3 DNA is TGTGCCAGTAGCGCTAGCGGGAGGCGATCTAAGAGTGATGAGCAGTTCTTC.

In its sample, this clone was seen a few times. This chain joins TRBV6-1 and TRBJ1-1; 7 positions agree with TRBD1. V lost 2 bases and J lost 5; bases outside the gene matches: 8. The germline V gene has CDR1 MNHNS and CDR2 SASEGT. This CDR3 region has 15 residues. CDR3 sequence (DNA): TGTGCCAGCAGTGAACCCACACAGGGGAGGACTGAAGCTTTCTTT. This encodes CASSEPTQGRTEAFF.

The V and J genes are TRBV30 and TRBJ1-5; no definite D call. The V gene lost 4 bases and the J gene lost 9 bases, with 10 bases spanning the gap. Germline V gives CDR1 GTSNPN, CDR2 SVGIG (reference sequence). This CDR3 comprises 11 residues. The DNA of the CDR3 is TGTGCCTGGATCTCTGGGCGGCCCCAGCATTTT. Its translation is CAWISGRPQHF.